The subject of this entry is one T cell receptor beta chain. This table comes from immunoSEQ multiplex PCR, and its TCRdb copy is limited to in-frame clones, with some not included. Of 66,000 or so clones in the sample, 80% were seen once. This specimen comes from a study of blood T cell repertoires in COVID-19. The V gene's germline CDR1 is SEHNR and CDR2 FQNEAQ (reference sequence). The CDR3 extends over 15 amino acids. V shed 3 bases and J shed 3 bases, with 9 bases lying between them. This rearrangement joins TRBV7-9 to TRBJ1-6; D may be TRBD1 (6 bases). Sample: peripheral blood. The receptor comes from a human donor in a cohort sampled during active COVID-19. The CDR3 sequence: CASSLGADYNSPLHF. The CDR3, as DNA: TGTGCCAGCAGCTTGGGGGCGGACTATAATTCACCCCTCCACTTT.